This T cell receptor (beta chain) emerged from a study of T cell repertoires in cytomegalovirus infection. A remark on this clonotype: Antigen specificity is unknown.

TCRdb called the reads again in MiXCR, with one record for every CDR3 protein. Here the sample spans under 850,000 distinct CDR3 sequences, around 30% being singletons. CDR3 length: 17 amino acids. Germline V CDR1 and CDR2: SGDLS, YYNGEE. V lost 4 bases and J lost 5; bases outside the gene matches: 12. The V call is TRBV9, the J call TRBJ2-1, with 10 bases lining up with TRBD2. Source: cultured PBMCs, taken from culture after CMV antigen stimulation. The sequence was collected from a human donor in good health (CMV status not recorded). Some clones in this sample may be carry-over from other donors' samples. The chain's CDR3 is CASSPRPLAGVDNEQFF. In DNA form, the CDR3 reads TGTGCCAGCAGCCCTCGACCCCTAGCGGGGGTGGACAATGAGCAGTTCTTC.